Each of the 32 T cell receptor beta chains below was sequenced from the same sample in a study of blood T cells in healthy people across ages. The use of a sample-barcoded 5' primer and a J-beta primer mix characterized a second PCR of about 6 to 11 cycles. TCRdb analysed the 5' RACE reads with MiXCR anew, one entry per CDR3 protein. Among more than 800,000 distinct CDR3 sequences listed, around 28% were seen once. Sequencing was carried out using blood. Receptors originate from a woman of 80 years or more in good health.

V usage is TRBV7-2 and J usage is TRBJ2-1, with 10 bases that match TRBD2. The CDR3 totals 13 residues. V lost 6 bases to trimming and J lost 15 bases; unmatched junction nucleotides: 11. CDR1 SGHTA and CDR2 FQGNSA come from the germline V gene. CDR3 region: CASSSPGLASRFF. For the CDR3, the DNA is TGTGCCAGCAGTTCACCGGGACTAGCGTCGAGGTTCTTC.

This clonotype was picked up many times. The chain has TRBV4-3 and TRBJ2-7, with D possibly TRBD1 on 5 matching bases. Germline values: CDR1 LGHNA, CDR2 YSLEER. With 2 bases removed from V and 6 bases from J, the gap between germline ends came to 14 bases. The CDR3 runs to 14 residues. The DNA of the CDR3 is TGCGCCAGCAGCCAACAGGGAAGGGGTCGCGAGCAGTACTTC. As protein: CASSQQGRGREQYF.

In this sample, this clonotype turned up many times. The J gene is TRBJ2-3, the V gene TRBV7-2; D may be TRBD1 (5 bases). The CDR3 length is 15 residues. CDR1 is SGHTA and CDR2 is FQGNSA in the germline V gene. V was cut by 4 bases and J by 0 bases, with 11 bases left in between. CDR3 nucleotide sequence: TGTGCCAGCAGCTATCCAGGGTCTAGCACAGATACGCAGTATTTT. Translation: CASSYPGSSTDTQYF.

This clonotype was recorded many times. The chain links TRBV24-1 to TRBJ2-3; D gene unclear. The V gene's germline CDR1 is KGHDR and CDR2 SFDVKD. The CDR3 is 12 amino acids. V was trimmed by 5 bases and J by 1 base, leaving 3 bases between them. The CDR3 is CATSAGTDTQYF. In nucleotides, the CDR3 is TGTGCCACCAGTGCCGGCACAGATACGCAGTATTTT.

On this clonotype itself: Compared with germline, one end of the junction differs, possibly owing to a read error. CDR3 in DNA: TGTGCCGGCAGTGATTATCGGGCAGGGATTTCACCCCTCCACTTT. Residues: CAGSDYRAGISPLHF. This chain connects TRBV2 to TRBJ1-6; D is perhaps TRBD1 (5 bases). This CDR3 region has 15 residues. Germline-derived CDR1 and CDR2 are SNHLY and FYNNEI.

Many counts were recorded for this clonotype. The chain joins TRBV20-1 to TRBJ1-1, with a weak D call TRBD1 (5 bases). V lost 1 base and J lost 5, with 14 bases in between. The CDR3 has 14 amino acids. Per the germline V gene, CDR1 is DFQATT and CDR2 is SNEGSKA (reference sequence). The CDR3 loop is CSARGTPGKTEAFF. The CDR3 nucleotides read TGCAGTGCTAGAGGGACACCAGGGAAGACTGAAGCTTTCTTT.

Concerning this clonotype: A much more abundant neighbour one base away suggests this may be a read error. The chain employs TRBV6-2 or TRBV6-3 and TRBJ2-5; TRBD2 aligns across 11 bases. The ends lost 2 bases at V and 11 bases at J; junction bases unmatched: 13. The germline gives CDR1 MNHEY, CDR2 SVGEGT. This CDR3 is 16 amino acids long. CDR3 sequence (DNA): TGTGCCAGCAGTTACAGTAGCGGGGGGGTTGGGGATGAGCAGTACTTC. Its protein is CASSYSSGGVGDEQYF.

This clonotype has at least ten counts. The genes are TRBV7-2 and TRBJ2-5, with 10 bases identical to TRBD1. The germline CDR1 and CDR2 sequences are SGHTA and FQGNSA. The trim removed 3 bases at V and 0 bases at J, leaving 1 base unmatched. This CDR3 is built from 15 residues. As DNA, the CDR3 is TGTGCCAGCAGCTTGGACAGGGGGTACCAAGAGACCCAGTACTTC. It encodes CASSLDRGYQETQYF.

This clonotype was observed many times. The genes are TRBV20-1 and TRBJ1-2; 12 positions match TRBD1. In germline, CDR1 is DFQATT, CDR2 SNEGSKA (reference sequence). V was pared by 0 bases and J by 5 bases, with 10 bases of the junction left unmatched. The CDR3 is 17 amino acids. DNA for the CDR3: TGCAGTGCTAGAGAGGCGGGACAGGGGGCTCGGAGGTATGGCTACACCTTC. This translates into CSAREAGQGARRYGYTF.

The CDR3 loop is CASSLSSQGGTEAFF. The CDR3 DNA reads as TGTGCCAGCAGTTTAAGTTCCCAGGGCGGCACTGAAGCTTTCTTT. This rearrangement joins TRBV12-3 or TRBV12-4 to TRBJ1-1; the D gene is possibly TRBD1 (5 bases). V was trimmed by 2 bases and J by 4 bases, leaving 14 bases between them. The CDR3 has 15 amino acids.

This sequence joins TRBV20-1 and TRBJ2-5; D is unresolved. V lost 0 bases and J 2 bases, leaving 13 bases between the germline ends. CDR3 length: 15 amino acids. Germline CDR1 DFQATT, CDR2 SNEGSKA (reference sequence). DNA of the CDR3: TGCAGTGCTAGAGACGGGCGGAGTCATCAAGAGACCCAGTACTTC. Translating gives CSARDGRSHQETQYF.

This clonotype turned up a few times. This chain links TRBV7-6 with TRBJ2-2; 8 bases match TRBD2. V lost 2 bases to trimming and J lost 5 bases; unmatched junction nucleotides: 10. This CDR3 has 17 amino acids. Germline V gives CDR1 SGHVS, CDR2 FNYEAQ. The CDR3 region is CASSLSPTAGGTGELFF. For the CDR3, the DNA is TGTGCCAGCAGCTTATCACCGACGGCGGGGGGTACCGGGGAGCTGTTTTTT.

This clonotype was counted at least ten times. The J gene is TRBJ2-7, the V gene TRBV29-1; no firm D call. The CDR3 has 13 amino acids. Germline values: CDR1 SQVTM, CDR2 ANQGSEA. V was shortened by 5 bases and J by 0 bases, with 11 bases between the two germline ends. In nucleotides, the CDR3 is TGCAGCGTTAGGGATTTTAACTCCTACGAGCAGTACTTC. Translation gives CSVRDFNSYEQYF.

The chain combines TRBV4-3 with TRBJ1-2; TRBD1 aligns across 10 bases. The CDR3 contains 14 residues. Germline CDR1 reads LGHNA; CDR2 reads YSLEER. The J segment lost 4 bases and the V segment lost 1 base, leaving 0 bases of the junction unmatched. CDR3 residues: CASSQGDRGYGYTF. CDR3 coding DNA: TGCGCCAGCAGCCAAGGGGACAGGGGCTATGGCTACACCTTC.

The chain joins TRBV6-1 to TRBJ2-3; 12 nucleotides match TRBD2. The CDR3 is made up of 17 amino acids. The germline V gene encodes CDR1 MNHNS and CDR2 SASEGT. V was pared by 6 bases and J by 6 bases, with 13 bases of the junction left unmatched. The chain's CDR3 is CASRPHTSGGTGDTQYF. The CDR3 nucleotides read TGTGCCAGCAGACCCCACACTAGCGGGGGGACCGGGGATACGCAGTATTTT.

The CDR3 sequence: CSARGQGQETQYF. The CDR3, as DNA: TGCAGCGCGAGAGGACAGGGACAAGAGACCCAGTACTTC. The V and J genes are TRBV20-1 and TRBJ2-5, with TRBD1 matching over 8 bases. The CDR3 totals 13 residues. CDR1 DFQATT and CDR2 SNEGSKA come from the germline V gene (reference sequence).

This clonotype was detected many times. A much larger clonotype is one base distant, so this may be a read error. The V and J genes are TRBV2 and TRBJ2-5; weak D call: TRBD2 (6 bases). The CDR3 length is 14 residues. The germline gives CDR1 SNHLY, CDR2 FYNNEI. CDR3 sequence: CASREARGGQTQYF. The CDR3 nucleotides are TGTGCCAGCAGGGAAGCGCGAGGAGGGCAGACCCAGTACTTC.

This clonotype was seen repeatedly, ten times or more. V gene TRBV10-3 combines with J gene TRBJ2-7; D may match TRBD1 or TRBD2 (5 bases each). This CDR3 is 12 amino acids long. V lost 9 bases, J lost 4 bases, and 13 bases lay in between. The V gene's germline CDR1 is ENHRY and CDR2 SYGVKD. The CDR3 DNA is TGTGCCATTGGGACCGGTAATTACGAGCAGTACTTC. Protein: CAIGTGNYEQYF.

The chain links TRBV2 to TRBJ2-1, with 12 bases matching TRBD2. The CDR3 loop spans 14 amino acids. From germline, CDR1 is SNHLY and CDR2 FYNNEI. V was clipped by 6 bases and J by 5 bases; unmatched bases: 2. The CDR3, as DNA: TGTGCCAGCAGCGGACTAGCGGGGAACAATGAGCAGTTCTTC. Its protein is CASSGLAGNNEQFF.

This clonotype was detected ten times or more. The chain recombines TRBV27 with TRBJ2-7, with D perhaps TRBD2 (5 bases). Trimming shortened V by 5 bases and J by 3 bases, and 14 bases separated the two germline ends. Germline V CDR1 and CDR2: MNHEY, SMNVEV (reference sequence). The CDR3 is made up of 14 amino acids. CDR3 sequence: CASSPFAGLYEQYF. The CDR3 DNA follows: TGTGCCAGCAGTCCTTTTGCGGGCCTCTACGAGCAGTACTTC.

CDR3 in amino acids: CAWSDGIGVVYEQYF. CDR3 DNA: TGTGCCTGGAGTGATGGGATTGGTGTGGTCTACGAGCAGTACTTC. This rearrangement joins TRBV30 to TRBJ2-7; no definite D call. This CDR3 has 15 amino acids. V was shortened by 1 base and J by 3 bases, with 16 bases between the two germline ends. Per the germline V gene, CDR1 is GTSNPN and CDR2 is SVGIG (reference sequence).

This clonotype has a handful of counts. Sequence at one end of the junction differs from germline and may be a read error. V and J are TRBV25-1 and TRBJ1-4, with 8 bases that match TRBD1. The length of the CDR3 is 13 residues. Per germline, CDR1 MGHDK and CDR2 SYGVNS. The CDR3 region is CASRDRVHERLFF. CDR3 nucleotides: TGTGCCAGCAGGGACAGGGTCCATGAAAGACTGTTTTTT.

A single count supports this clonotype. A single base separates this from a much larger clone, so it may be a read error. J is TRBJ2-1 and V is TRBV3-1; TRBD2 matches 9 bases. Germline V gene data show CDR1 as LGHDT and CDR2 as YNNKEL (reference sequence). The CDR3 contains 16 residues. V trimming: 2 bases; J trimming: 8 bases; junction bases outside the gene matches: 10. CDR3 amino acids: CASSQSSGDPRDEQFF. The DNA for the CDR3 is TGTGCCAGCAGCCAATCTAGCGGGGACCCGAGGGATGAGCAGTTCTTC.

Points on this clonotype: This clone may be a read error of a much larger clone one base away. The CDR3 bases are TGTGCCAGCGGCTTTCCCCCAGCGGGGGGTGGGGGGGAGCAGTTCTTC. It encodes CASGFPPAGGGGEQFF. The chain couples TRBV7-9 to TRBJ2-1; 9 bases are shared with TRBD2. The CDR3 runs 16 residues. Germline V gives CDR1 SEHNR, CDR2 FQNEAQ (reference sequence).

This clonotype was recorded a few times. The rearrangement joins TRBV2 to TRBJ1-5, with D hard to call. This CDR3 contains 14 residues. Germline CDR1 reads SNHLY; CDR2 reads FYNNEI. V was trimmed by 4 bases and J by 7 bases, leaving 14 bases between them. The CDR3 is CASSGARGNQPQHF. The CDR3 coding sequence is TGTGCCAGCAGTGGAGCCCGGGGAAACCAGCCCCAGCATTTT.

As to this clonotype: With a much larger clone just one base away, this may be a read error. It is likely a read error, because the conserved phenylalanine at the end of the CDR3 is missing. Because the CDR3's place on the DNA is in doubt, the DNA is left out and the CDR3 is given as listed by TCRdb. The V and J genes are TRBV21-1 and TRBJ2-1; the D segment call TRBD1 is taken from the table without a DNA check. TRBV21-1 is annotated as a pseudogene. The CDR3 sequence runs 15 residues, both termini included. The CDR3 region is CASSHRDRTYNEQFV.

In its sample, this clonotype was seen many times. The chain links TRBV5-8 to TRBJ2-7, with D unclear. CDR1 and CDR2 (germline): SGHTS, YDEGEE. This CDR3 comprises 16 residues. Deletions cut 4 bases from V and 0 bases from J, with 17 bases between. The CDR3 DNA follows: TGTGCCAGCAGCCCGGGTCGTCACACACCCTCCTACGAGCAGTACTTC. Its translation is CASSPGRHTPSYEQYF. Filled out from reference TRBV5-8 and TRBJ2-7, the complete variable domain reads EAGVTQSPTHLIKTRGQQATLRCSPISGHTSVYWYQQALGLGLQFLLWYDEGEERNRGNFPPRFSGRQFPNYSSELNVNALELEDSALYLCASSPGRHTPSYEQYFGPGTRLTVT.

This clonotype was seen at least ten times. This chain uses TRBV21-1 with TRBJ2-7; no check of the table's D call, TRBD1, against the DNA was made. TRBV21-1 counts as a pseudogene. The CDR3 has 14 residues. The CDR3 loop is CANTRDRATNEQYF. For the CDR3, the DNA is TGTGCCAACACCAGGGACAGGGCGACGAACGAGCAGTACTTC.

As concerns this clonotype: A much larger clone differs from this one at a single base, so this may be a read error. The V call is TRBV28, the J call TRBJ2-5; 7 nucleotides match TRBD1. The J call may be mistaken, given a closer DNA end match to TRBJ2-7. CDR1 is MDHEN, CDR2 SYDVKM, per germline. The CDR3 is 15 residues long. The CDR3 loop reads CASPTGQGPVSEQYF. The CDR3 coding sequence is TGTGCCAGCCCGACAGGGCAGGGGCCCGTATCCGAGCAGTACTTC.

This chain connects TRBV25-1 to TRBJ1-6, with a tentative D call TRBD1 (5 bases). V was trimmed by 4 bases and J by 9 bases, leaving 16 bases between them. The CDR3 has 15 residues. Germline assignment: CDR1 MGHDK and CDR2 SYGVNS. The CDR3 loop reads CASSGSKGTGSPLHF. CDR3 in DNA: TGTGCCAGCAGTGGATCTAAAGGGACGGGTTCACCCCTCCACTTT.

This clonotype was detected many times. V usage is TRBV20-1 and J usage is TRBJ2-1, with 9 nucleotides matching TRBD2. CDR1 is DFQATT, CDR2 SNEGSKA, per germline (reference sequence). The CDR3 extends over 15 amino acids. J gave up 5 bases and V 5 bases, and 10 bases lay outside the gene matches. The CDR3 DNA follows: TGCAGTGCTCCTAATGCGGGGGGGCGAGACAATGAGCAGTTCTTC. It yields the protein CSAPNAGGRDNEQFF.

This clonotype was observed a few times. The V and J genes are TRBV6-5 and TRBJ2-7; no reliable D call. The J call may not be correct, given that the DNA end is closer to TRBJ2-5. The CDR3 sequence is 15 residues long. Germline loops: CDR1 MNHEY, CDR2 SVGAGI. The CDR3 is CASNRTGIGRETQYF. CDR3 DNA sequence: TGTGCCAGCAACCGTACGGGTATCGGGCGGGAGACCCAGTACTTC.